A single sample gave rise to the 11 T cell receptor beta chains below, sequenced in a study of cytomegalovirus exposure and HLA in healthy donors. A multiplex PCR was run with 60 Vbeta primers and 13 Jbeta primers. Repertoires were generated with immunoSEQ multiplex PCR, while TCRdb's copy carries only in-frame clones and drops some. The sample has about 150,000 clones; 73% are singletons. Input material: PBMCs. The source is a woman under 30 in good health and CMV-seronegative.

This clone occurred a few times. The chain uses TRBV5-6 and TRBJ2-1, with 12 bases lining up with TRBD2. The ends lost 0 bases at V and 15 bases at J; junction bases unmatched: 19. Looked up from germline, CDR1 is SGHDT and CDR2 is YYEEEE. The CDR3 contains 18 residues. In DNA, the CDR3 is TGTGCCAGCAGCTTGGAGGGTGGTCTAGCGGGGGGGGTAAATAGTCGGTTCTTC. Its protein product is CASSLEGGLAGGVNSRFF.

The chain recombines TRBV27 with TRBJ2-3, with 9 nucleotides matching TRBD1. Germline CDR1 is MNHEY and CDR2 is SMNVEV (reference sequence). The CDR3 loop spans 17 amino acids. Trimming removed 5 bases from V and 6 bases from J; junction bases left unmatched: 15. The CDR3 sequence is CASSTPPGTGFGDTQYF. The CDR3, as DNA: TGTGCCAGCAGTACCCCACCCGGGACAGGGTTTGGGGATACGCAGTATTTT.

This clone was seen a handful of times. V and J are TRBV9 and TRBJ2-1; tentatively, D is TRBD2 (6 bases). The length of the CDR3 is 16 residues. The germline CDR1 and CDR2 sequences are SGDLS and YYNGEE. Trimming removed 0 bases from V and 6 bases from J, with 16 bases in between. The CDR3: CASSVDVGLGGNEQFF. In DNA, the CDR3 is TGTGCCAGCAGCGTAGACGTCGGGCTCGGGGGCAATGAGCAGTTCTTC.

The rearrangement uses TRBV6-6 and TRBJ1-1, with 9 positions matching TRBD1. There are 15 residues in the CDR3. The V gene end was trimmed by 3 bases and the J gene end by 1 base; junction bases not matched to a gene: 3. CDR1 and CDR2 (germline): MNHNY, SVGAGI (reference sequence). In DNA form, the CDR3 reads TGTGCCAGCAGTTATACAGGGGGCGCGAACACTGAAGCTTTCTTT. Translation: CASSYTGGANTEAFF.

This chain uses TRBV28 with TRBJ2-1; 7 bases match TRBD1. CDR1 MDHEN and CDR2 SYDVKM come from the germline V gene. The CDR3 extends over 18 amino acids. V shed 6 bases and J 2 bases; nucleotides not matched to a gene: 16. The DNA of the CDR3 is TGTGCCAGCAGCCACGGTGTCCGGGGACAGCTCACCTACAATGAGCAGTTCTTC. Translated: CASSHGVRGQLTYNEQFF.

V usage is TRBV5-1 and J usage is TRBJ1-1; D is unclear. The germline gives CDR1 SGHRS, CDR2 YFSETQ. The CDR3 has 15 residues. Trimming took off 0 bases at V and 0 bases at J, with 9 bases between the two ends. The DNA of the CDR3 is TGCGCCAGCAGCTTGGCTCCAGGCTTGAACACTGAAGCTTTCTTT. This sequence encodes CASSLAPGLNTEAFF.

The chain combines TRBV6-1 with TRBJ2-1; possible D gene TRBD1, 5 bases. V lost 0 bases and J 9 bases, leaving 9 bases between the germline ends. CDR3 length: 13 amino acids. The germline V gene encodes CDR1 MNHNS and CDR2 SASEGT. The CDR3 DNA reads as TGTGCCAGCAGTGAAGCGGGGCAAGGTGAGCAGTTCTTC. Translation: CASSEAGQGEQFF.

This clone was counted a few times. This chain links TRBV7-9 with TRBJ1-5; no firm D call. V was cut by 5 bases and J by 2 bases, with 7 bases left in between. Looked up from germline, CDR1 is SEHNR and CDR2 is FQNEAQ (reference sequence). CDR3 length: 13 residues. The CDR3 DNA reads TGTGCCAGCAGCCCCCATGGCAATCAGCCCCAGCATTTT. This translates into CASSPHGNQPQHF. Together with reference TRBV7-9 and TRBJ1-5, the CDR3 gives the full variable domain: DTGVSQNPRHKITKRGQNVTFRCDPISEHNRLYWYRQTLGQGPEFLTYFQNEAQLEKSRLLSDRFSAERPKGSFSTLEIQRTEQGDSAMYLCASSPHGNQPQHFGDGTRLSIL.

The J gene is TRBJ1-5, the V gene TRBV6-5; 8 bases agree with TRBD1. This CDR3 is built from 15 residues. CDR1 and CDR2 from the germline V gene are MNHEY and SVGAGI. The junction had 3 bases not matched to a gene; V was cut back by 5 bases and J by 0 bases. In DNA, the CDR3 is TGTGCCAGCAGTCCAACAGGGGGTAGCAATCAGCCCCAGCATTTT. Translated: CASSPTGGSNQPQHF.

The rearrangement joins TRBV14 to TRBJ2-3; TRBD1 matches 9 bases. The CDR3 is 15 amino acids. CDR1 is SGHDN and CDR2 is FVKESK in the germline V gene. V shed 4 bases and J 3 bases; nucleotides not matched to a gene: 5. The CDR3 nucleotides are TGTGCCAGCAGCCCCGGGACAGGGCGGACAGATACGCAGTATTTT. Translating gives CASSPGTGRTDTQYF.

V gene TRBV6-5 combines with J gene TRBJ1-1, with a weak D call TRBD1 (6 bases). The V and J ends lost 0 bases and 3 bases respectively, with 11 bases between them. CDR3 length equals 15 residues. From germline, CDR1 is MNHEY and CDR2 SVGAGI. As DNA, the CDR3 is TGTGCCAGCAGTTACTCTTCACAGGGATACACTGAAGCTTTCTTT. Translated, it gives CASSYSSQGYTEAFF.